Below, 26 T cell receptor beta chains from the same sample are listed, as sequenced in a study of CD8 T cells in Susac syndrome. RNA was extracted with the RNeasy kit, and a quantity of roughly 0.5 to 1 ug was reverse transcribed using random hexamers. A single record per CDR3 protein comes from TCRdb applying MiXCR to the immunoSEQ multiplex PCR reads. This sample has some 120,000 distinct CDR3 sequences, with 94% found just once. The sequencing sample was made of CD4+ T cells from PBMCs. The receptors derive from a human donor with multiple sclerosis.

This chain connects TRBV30 to TRBJ2-3; no firm D call. Germline CDR1 GTSNPN, CDR2 SVGIG (reference sequence). This CDR3 contains 11 residues. With 1 base removed from V and 6 bases from J, the gap between germline ends came to 5 bases. The CDR3 sequence: CAWSARDTQYF. As DNA, the CDR3 is TGTGCCTGGAGTGCTCGGGATACGCAGTATTTT. The full variable domain, completed using reference TRBV30 and TRBJ2-3, is SQTIHQWPATLVQPVGSPLSLECTVEGTSNPNLYWYRQAAGRGLQLLFYSVGIGQISSEVPQNLSASRPQDRQFILSSKKLLLSDSGFYLCAWSARDTQYFGPGTRLTVL.

The chain carries TRBV7-9 and TRBJ2-5; perhaps TRBD2 as D (6 bases). V lost 4 bases and J lost 4, with 10 bases in between. This CDR3 has 13 amino acids. The germline V gene has CDR1 SEHNR and CDR2 FQNEAQ (reference sequence). For the CDR3, the DNA is TGTGCCAGCAGCTCAAACGGGAGAGAGACCCAGTACTTC. It encodes CASSSNGRETQYF.

V gene TRBV6-2 or TRBV6-3 combines with J gene TRBJ2-1; 12 bases align to TRBD2. The junction had 7 bases not matched to a gene; V was cut back by 6 bases and J by 10 bases. Germline V gives CDR1 MNHEY, CDR2 SVGEGT. The CDR3 runs to 14 residues. CDR3 loop: CASSLAGGPGEQFF. As DNA, the CDR3 is TGTGCCAGCAGCCTAGCGGGGGGGCCAGGGGAGCAGTTCTTC.

This chain joins TRBV20-1 and TRBJ1-2; 7 bases align to TRBD1. The CDR3 runs to 12 residues. After removal of 5 bases from V and 8 bases from J, the junction contained 8 bases not matched to a gene. Germline loops: CDR1 DFQATT, CDR2 SNEGSKA (reference sequence). The CDR3 here is CSAADRDRGYTF. CDR3 DNA: TGCAGTGCTGCCGACAGGGACCGGGGCTACACCTTC.

A single count supports this clonotype. This rearrangement joins TRBV15 to TRBJ1-2; the D gene is possibly TRBD1 (5 bases). Trimming left V 3 bases short and J 7 bases short, with 18 bases between. Germline loops: CDR1 LNHNV, CDR2 YYDKDF (reference sequence). The CDR3 is 15 amino acids. The CDR3 sequence is CATSSPSRGVGGYTF. CDR3 bases: TGTGCCACCAGCAGCCCCAGTAGGGGAGTAGGTGGCTACACCTTC.

This chain joins TRBV5-4 and TRBJ1-2; TRBD1 aligns across 9 bases. Germline CDR1 SGHNT, CDR2 YYREEE (reference sequence). J lost 2 bases, V lost 4 bases, and 6 bases had no gene match. CDR3 size: 15 residues. CDR3 protein: CASSPTGQGNYGYTF. The CDR3 DNA sequence: TGTGCCAGCAGCCCGACGGGACAGGGAAACTATGGCTACACCTTC.

The CDR3 loop reads CASSRSGGLGTDTQYF. The CDR3 nucleotides read TGTGCCAGCAGCCGGAGCGGGGGCTTGGGCACAGATACGCAGTATTTT. The chain employs TRBV7-2 and TRBJ2-3, with 8 bases identical to TRBD2. V lost 5 bases and J lost 1; bases outside the gene matches: 8. Germline CDR1 SGHTA, CDR2 FQGNSA. This CDR3 is 16 amino acids long.

CDR3 in amino acids: CASSPGGTSVYF. The CDR3 DNA reads TGTGCCAGCAGCCCTGGTGGGACTAGCGTGTACTTC. This sequence joins TRBV14 and TRBJ2-4, with 10 bases aligning to TRBD2. Germline CDR1 and CDR2: SGHDN and FVKESK. Trimming took 4 bases from V and 15 from J; bases not matched to a gene: 6. This CDR3 has 12 amino acids. Complete variable domain (other parts from reference TRBV14 and TRBJ2-4): EAGVTQFPSHSVIEKGQTVTLRCDPISGHDNLYWYRRVMGKEIKFLLHFVKESKQDESGMPNNRFLAERTGGTYSTLKVQPAELEDSGVYFCASSPGGTSVYFGAGTRLSVL.

This rearrangement joins TRBV27 to TRBJ2-1; tentatively, D is TRBD1 (6 bases). Trimming took 6 bases from V and 4 from J, leaving 10 bases between them. The CDR3 is made up of 13 amino acids. Germline CDR1 is MNHEY and CDR2 is SMNVEV (reference sequence). CDR3 in amino acids: CASRQGLYNEQFF. In nucleotides, the CDR3 is TGTGCCAGCAGACAGGGTCTTTACAATGAGCAGTTCTTC.

The chain links TRBV25-1 to TRBJ1-6; the D gene is possibly TRBD1 (5 bases). Trimming left V 2 bases short and J 9 bases short, with 23 bases between. Per germline, CDR1 MGHDK and CDR2 SYGVNS. The length of the CDR3 is 18 residues. CDR3 protein: CASSERSLGLGTGSPLHF. DNA for the CDR3: TGTGCCAGCAGTGAAAGATCCCTAGGACTGGGGACTGGTTCACCCCTCCACTTT. The whole variable domain, remainder taken from reference TRBV25-1 and TRBJ1-6, is EADIYQTPRYLVIGTGKKITLECSQTMGHDKMYWYQQDPGMELHLIHYSYGVNSTEKGDLSSESTVSRIRTEHFPLTLESARPSHTSQYLCASSERSLGLGTGSPLHFGNGTRLTVT.

The chain is built from TRBV5-6 and TRBJ2-1; D is unclear. This CDR3 comprises 12 residues. Trimming removed 0 bases at V and 8 bases at J, with 6 bases between. From germline, CDR1 is SGHDT and CDR2 YYEEEE. CDR3 bases: TGTGCCAGCAGCTTGGAAGCCCATGAGCAGTTCTTC. This codes for CASSLEAHEQFF.

The chain is built from TRBV30 and TRBJ1-2, with D unclear. The length of the CDR3 is 13 residues. Germline V CDR1 and CDR2: GTSNPN, SVGIG (reference sequence). V was trimmed by 5 bases and J by 3 bases, leaving 13 bases between them. As DNA, the CDR3 is TGTGCCTGGGTGGGAGACCCGGACTATGGCTACACCTTC. It specifies CAWVGDPDYGYTF.

This sequence joins TRBV10-3 and TRBJ2-1; 12 bases map to TRBD2. CDR1 and CDR2 (germline): ENHRY, SYGVKD. The CDR3 runs 15 residues. Unmatched junction bases numbered 3, after V lost 3 bases and J lost 6 bases. The CDR3 bases are TGTGCCATCAGTGATTCTAGCGGGGGGGCCAATGAGCAGTTCTTC. Encoded protein: CAISDSSGGANEQFF.

The rearrangement joins TRBV7-8 to TRBJ2-2; possibly TRBD2 for D (6 bases). Germline V lookup: CDR1 SGHVS, CDR2 FQNEAQ. The CDR3 runs to 14 residues. Deletions cut 5 bases from V and 3 bases from J, with 10 bases between. In nucleotides, the CDR3 is TGTGCCAGCAGCGGACTAATCGACACCGGGGAGCTGTTTTTT. Translating gives CASSGLIDTGELFF. Combining the CDR3 with reference TRBV7-8 and TRBJ2-2 gives the whole variable domain GAGVSQSPRYKVAKRGQDVALRCDPISGHVSLFWYQQALGQGPEFLTYFQNEAQLDKSGLPSDRFFAERPEGSVSTLKIQRTQQEDSAVYLCASSGLIDTGELFFGEGSRLTVL.

The chain employs TRBV6-5 and TRBJ2-4, with TRBD2 as a possible D gene (6 bases). This CDR3 region has 15 residues. The V gene's germline CDR1 is MNHEY and CDR2 SVGAGI. Trimming shortened V by 6 bases and J by 8 bases, and 20 bases separated the two germline ends. DNA of the CDR3: TGTGCCAGCAGCCGGTGGCGCGGGATAAAGGACATTCAGTACTTC. This sequence encodes CASSRWRGIKDIQYF.

This chain joins TRBV5-1 and TRBJ1-4, with D perhaps matching TRBD1 (5 bases). Trimming shortened V by 5 bases and J by 2 bases, and 16 bases separated the two germline ends. This CDR3 contains 16 residues. Germline values: CDR1 SGHRS, CDR2 YFSETQ. This CDR3 is CASRISGQGTNEKLFF. Here the CDR3 DNA reads TGCGCCAGCAGAATATCAGGGCAAGGGACTAATGAAAAACTGTTTTTT.

V is TRBV5-1 and J is TRBJ2-1; TRBD1 matches at 8 bases. After removal of 8 bases from V and 4 bases from J, the junction contained 8 bases not matched to a gene. Germline assignment: CDR1 SGHRS and CDR2 YFSETQ. CDR3 size: 14 residues. Written as DNA, the CDR3 is TGCGCCAGTATGACAGGGGATAAATACAATGAGCAGTTCTTC. It translates to CASMTGDKYNEQFF.

The chain carries TRBV10-2 and TRBJ2-5, with D perhaps TRBD2 (7 bases). Trimming stripped 6 bases from V and 5 bases from J, with 22 bases between. This CDR3 has 16 amino acids. CDR1 is WSHSY and CDR2 is SAAADI in the germline V gene. CDR3 DNA sequence: TGCGCCAGCAGGGGATCCGTCGGGGGGCGGAGGGAGACCCAGTACTTC. Translating gives CASRGSVGGRRETQYF.

The chain employs TRBV2 and TRBJ1-1; D possibly corresponds to TRBD1 (6 bases). V was shortened by 6 bases and J by 4 bases, with 12 bases between the two germline ends. Germline V CDR1 and CDR2: SNHLY, FYNNEI. The CDR3 sequence is 13 residues long. The DNA for the CDR3 is TGTGCCAGCAGCCCACAGGGTTCCACTGAAGCTTTCTTT. Translated, it gives CASSPQGSTEAFF.

The V and J genes are TRBV6-2 or TRBV6-3 and TRBJ2-1; no definite D call. Germline V lookup: CDR1 MNHEY, CDR2 SVGEGT. V was pared by 3 bases and J by 5 bases, with 11 bases between. The CDR3 has 14 residues. The CDR3 region is CASSYDGTNNEQFF. The CDR3 bases are TGTGCCAGCAGTTATGACGGAACCAACAATGAGCAGTTCTTC.

CDR3 loop: CAWSSGHATNYGYTF. CDR3 nucleotide sequence: TGTGCCTGGAGTTCAGGACACGCTACCAACTATGGCTACACCTTC. The genes are TRBV30 and TRBJ1-2; D is perhaps TRBD1 (5 bases). The germline gives CDR1 GTSNPN, CDR2 SVGIG (reference sequence). This CDR3 contains 15 residues. Trimming removed 2 bases from V and 2 bases from J, with 15 bases in between.

This clonotype appeared once. The V call is TRBV5-1, the J call TRBJ2-7; D is perhaps TRBD1 (6 bases). Trimming left V 6 bases short and J 2 bases short, with 12 bases between. The germline gives CDR1 SGHRS, CDR2 YFSETQ. The CDR3 extends over 13 amino acids. The CDR3 nucleotides are TGCGCCAGCAAATTAGGACAGACCTACGAGCAGTACTTC. Translated: CASKLGQTYEQYF.

The CDR3 region is CAWMGQGATEAFF. Here the CDR3 DNA reads TGTGCCTGGATGGGACAGGGGGCAACTGAAGCTTTCTTT. The genes are TRBV30 and TRBJ1-1; 12 positions match TRBD1. V was clipped by 4 bases and J by 5 bases; unmatched bases: 2. Germline values: CDR1 GTSNPN, CDR2 SVGIG (reference sequence). The CDR3 runs to 13 residues. Together with reference TRBV30 and TRBJ1-1, the CDR3 gives the full variable domain: SQTIHQWPATLVQPVGSPLSLECTVEGTSNPNLYWYRQAAGRGLQLLFYSVGIGQISSEVPQNLSASRPQDRQFILSSKKLLLSDSGFYLCAWMGQGATEAFFGQGTRLTVV.

The CDR3 sequence is CAISLAGTDNEQFF. CDR3 DNA: TGTGCCATCAGCTTAGCGGGAACCGACAATGAGCAGTTCTTC. The chain uses TRBV10-3 and TRBJ2-1; TRBD2 matches at 8 bases. V lost 6 bases and J lost 5; bases outside the gene matches: 6. This CDR3 region has 14 residues. CDR1 and CDR2 from the germline V gene are ENHRY and SYGVKD.

The V gene is TRBV2, the J gene TRBJ2-1; D call uncertain. CDR3 length: 12 residues. The germline CDR1 and CDR2 sequences are SNHLY and FYNNEI. Trimming removed 3 bases from V and 2 bases from J, with 2 bases in between. CDR3 in amino acids: CASSDPYNEQFF. CDR3 DNA sequence: TGTGCCAGCAGTGATCCCTACAATGAGCAGTTCTTC.

V gene TRBV23-1 combines with J gene TRBJ1-2; D is unclear. TRBV23-1 is treated as an ORF (open reading frame) with a function not yet certain. The CDR3 totals 13 residues. V was clipped by 0 bases and J by 4 bases, with 6 bases between them. The CDR3 is CASSQSVSYGYTF. The CDR3 DNA is TGCGCCAGCAGTCAATCTGTGTCCTATGGCTACACCTTC.